This T cell receptor beta chain comes out of a study of patients and donors after allogeneic stem cell transplantation. V lost 6 bases and J lost 4, with 9 bases in between. Germline assignment: CDR1 MRHNA and CDR2 SNTAGT. The CDR3 has 13 residues. TCRdb reprocessed the RT-PCR reads with MiXCR, giving one entry per CDR3 protein. The sample gives about 230,000 distinct CDR3 sequences, approximately 14% of which show up once; roughly 11% is in the top ten. This receptor was identified in a human donor who was either an allogeneic HSCT recipient or a stem cell or donor lymphocyte infusion donor (not recorded which). It is not recorded whose cells these are; they may come from a transplant donor. Sequencing was done on a sample of blood, either unsorted or a sorted T cell fraction (not recorded which). The gene calls are TRBV6-4 and TRBJ1-4; D unclear. CDR3 DNA sequence: TGTGCCAGCAGCGCGGGCCTTAATGAAAAACTGTTTTTT. Protein: CASSAGLNEKLFF.